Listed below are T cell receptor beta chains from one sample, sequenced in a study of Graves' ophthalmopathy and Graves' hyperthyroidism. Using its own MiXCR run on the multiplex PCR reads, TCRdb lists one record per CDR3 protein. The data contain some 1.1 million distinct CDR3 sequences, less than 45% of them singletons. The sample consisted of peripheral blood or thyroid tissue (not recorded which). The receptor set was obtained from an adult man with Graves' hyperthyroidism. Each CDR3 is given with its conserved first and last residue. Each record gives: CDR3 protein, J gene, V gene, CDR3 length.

CASSLTSGTKNTGELFF TRBJ2-2 TRBV15 17
CTSSYSKANTEAFF TRBJ1-1 TRBV6-5 14
CSAIPSGGAKTGELFF TRBJ2-2 TRBV20-1 16
CSAGGERETQYF TRBJ2-5 TRBV20-1 12
CAISDGQGQGSSPLHF TRBJ1-6 TRBV10-3 16
CSVVWGIETQYF TRBJ2-5 TRBV29-1 12
CAWRITGGNEKLFF TRBJ1-4 TRBV30 14
CATTSVTSAFTEQYF TRBJ2-7 TRBV19 15
CASSFQGGGNSPLHF TRBJ1-6 TRBV5-1 15
CASDHAPGQGSWSNQPQHF TRBJ1-5 TRBV2 19
CASSVSVANQPQHF TRBJ1-5 TRBV2 14
CASSDLTTSGEETQYF TRBJ2-5 TRBV10-3 16
CASSLVGSQVSYEQYF TRBJ2-7 TRBV5-6 16
CSANRAGVNSPLHF TRBJ1-6 TRBV20-1 14
CASSIVYRDRDGETQYF TRBJ2-5 TRBV19 17
CASSLGSATSSNQPQHF TRBJ1-5 TRBV5-6 17
CASSRERGLYGYTF TRBJ1-2 TRBV4-1 14
CASSGRDRALGQPQHF TRBJ1-5 TRBV2 16
CASRRLDSSGLEQYF TRBJ2-7 TRBV6-5 15
CSVSRQGDSGANVLTF TRBJ2-6 TRBV29-1 16
CASRAQGSQPQHF TRBJ1-5 TRBV12-3/TRBV12-4 13
CASSLAFGTGYEQYF TRBJ2-7 TRBV13 15
CASSESYREKGYTF TRBJ1-2 TRBV10-2 14
CASSFPGTQYSNQPQHF TRBJ1-5 TRBV25-1 17
CATSSSGVNQPQHF TRBJ1-5 TRBV15 14
CASSDWAERETQYF TRBJ2-5 TRBV13 14
CASSLGGSFYEQYF TRBJ2-7 TRBV7-2 14
CANSQEGGRGETQYF TRBJ2-5 TRBV4-1 15
CATSGINRSGANVLTF TRBJ2-6 TRBV24-1 16
CASSYVGQGETEAFF TRBJ1-1 TRBV6-5 15
CASRDSGYTF TRBJ1-2 TRBV6-2/TRBV6-3 10
CASLRWGNSNQPQHF TRBJ1-5 TRBV19 15